Each of the 8 T cell receptor beta chains below was sequenced from the same sample in a study of T cell clonotyping in hematopoietic cell transplantation. Sequencing used immunoSEQ multiplex PCR; TCRdb keeps in-frame clones, though not all of them. The sample has roughly 5,000 clones; 85% to 90% are singletons. The sample here was peripheral blood mononuclear cells, taken 100 days after allogeneic stem cell transplant. The origin of the receptors is a male patient between 65 and 85 years old who had an allogeneic stem cell transplant from an unrelated donor, so T cells may come from the graft donor. Some clones in this sample may be carry-over from other donors' samples.

This clone was observed a single time. The chain carries TRBV7-9 and TRBJ1-1; perhaps TRBD1 as D (5 bases). The germline V gene encodes CDR1 SEHNR and CDR2 FQNEAQ (reference sequence). V dropped 5 bases and J dropped 6 bases, with 10 bases sitting between them. The CDR3 runs to 12 residues. The CDR3 region has the DNA TGTGCCAGCAGCGCGCAGGGATCTGAAGCTTTCTTT. Its protein product is CASSAQGSEAFF.

The chain joins TRBV4-2 to TRBJ2-7, with 9 bases matching TRBD1. Germline CDR1 is LGHNA and CDR2 is YNFKEQ. Trimming at V came to 0 bases and at J to 4 bases, leaving 7 bases not matched to a gene. CDR3 size: 16 residues. The CDR3 loop is CASSQDHPGQGYEQYF. Written as DNA, the CDR3 is TGTGCCAGCAGCCAAGATCACCCGGGACAGGGATACGAGCAGTACTTC.

This clone was recorded a few times. The chain couples TRBV30 to TRBJ2-7; D perhaps matches TRBD1 (8 bases). The CDR3 contains 14 residues. V was cut by 2 bases and J by 3 bases, with 14 bases left in between. Germline V gives CDR1 GTSNPN, CDR2 SVGIG (reference sequence). The DNA of the CDR3 is TGTGCCTGGAGTAAAGCGGGACAGGTCTACGAGCAGTACTTC. Its protein is CAWSKAGQVYEQYF.

This sequence joins TRBV5-1 and TRBJ2-3; 10 nucleotides line up with TRBD2. This CDR3 spans 15 amino acids. CDR1 and CDR2 (germline): SGHRS, YFSETQ. V lost 4 bases to trimming and J lost 2 bases; unmatched junction nucleotides: 4. CDR3 nucleotides: TGCGCCAGCAGCCGGACTAGCGGTAACACAGATACGCAGTATTTT. Amino acids: CASSRTSGNTDTQYF. Together with reference TRBV5-1 and TRBJ2-3, the CDR3 gives the full variable domain: KAGVTQTPRYLIKTRGQQVTLSCSPISGHRSVSWYQQTPGQGLQFLFEYFSETQRNKGNFPGRFSGRQFSNSRSEMNVSTLELGDSALYLCASSRTSGNTDTQYFGPGTRLTVL.

This clone was detected only a few times. J is TRBJ2-7 and V is TRBV29-1, with D unclear. The CDR3 totals 10 residues. The V end was cut by 5 bases, the J end by 2 bases, with 4 bases between. CDR1 and CDR2 from the germline V gene are SQVTM and ANQGSEA. CDR3 in amino acids: CSVLAYEQYF. The CDR3 bases are TGCAGCGTTCTGGCCTACGAGCAGTACTTC.

The rearrangement links TRBV27 to TRBJ2-3; a weak D match, TRBD1 (5 bases). V was trimmed by 3 bases and J by 1 base, leaving 11 bases between them. This CDR3 region has 15 residues. CDR1 is MNHEY and CDR2 is SMNVEV in the germline V gene (reference sequence). This CDR3 reads CASSFKLRGTDTQYF. The CDR3 DNA sequence: TGTGCCAGCAGTTTCAAACTCAGGGGCACAGATACGCAGTATTTT.

This chain links TRBV5-6 with TRBJ2-5; 11 bases agree with TRBD2. Germline CDR1 SGHDT, CDR2 YYEEEE. The CDR3 runs to 14 residues. Losses at the gene ends were 1 base for V and 5 bases for J; bases not matched to a gene: 1. The CDR3, as DNA: TGTGCCAGCAGCTTGACTAGCGGGAGCGAGACCCAGTACTTC. Its protein is CASSLTSGSETQYF.

The chain has TRBV5-1 and TRBJ2-7; 9 bases are a match to TRBD1. The CDR3 loop spans 13 amino acids. Per the germline V gene, CDR1 is SGHRS and CDR2 is YFSETQ. The junction had 2 bases not matched to a gene; V was cut back by 5 bases and J by 2 bases. The CDR3 sequence: CASRTGGAYEQYF. CDR3 DNA sequence: TGCGCCAGCAGGACAGGGGGGGCCTACGAGCAGTACTTC.